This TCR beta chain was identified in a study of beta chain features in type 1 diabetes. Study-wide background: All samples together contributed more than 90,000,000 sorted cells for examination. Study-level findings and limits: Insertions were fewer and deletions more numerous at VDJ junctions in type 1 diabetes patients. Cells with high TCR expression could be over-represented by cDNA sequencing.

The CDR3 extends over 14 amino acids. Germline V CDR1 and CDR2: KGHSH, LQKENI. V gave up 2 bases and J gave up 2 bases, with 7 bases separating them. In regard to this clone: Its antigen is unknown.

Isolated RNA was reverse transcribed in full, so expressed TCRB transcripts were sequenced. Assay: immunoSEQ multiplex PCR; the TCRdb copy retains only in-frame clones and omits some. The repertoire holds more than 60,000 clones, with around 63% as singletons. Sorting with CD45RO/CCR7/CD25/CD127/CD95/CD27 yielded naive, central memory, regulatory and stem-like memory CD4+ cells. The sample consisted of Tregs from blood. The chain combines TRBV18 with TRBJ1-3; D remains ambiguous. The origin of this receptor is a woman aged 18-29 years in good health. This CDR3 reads CASSPGVTGNTIYF. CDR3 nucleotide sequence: TGTGCCAGCTCACCAGGAGTAACTGGAAACACCATATATTTT.